A selection of T cell receptor beta chains follows, all from one sample in a study of blood T cell repertoires in COVID-19. Libraries were prepared by immunoSEQ multiplex PCR; TCRdb keeps only in-frame clonotypes and omits some of them. Of under 120,000 clones listed, 75% to 90% are singletons. Sequenced input: peripheral blood. The source of these receptors is an elderly woman with acute or convalescent COVID-19. Both conserved end residues are part of each CDR3. A D gene is named only where the DNA matches it firmly. Clone size is given for some rows only: seen once, a few or many times, or a class if the clone is expanded.

NA	NA	TRBV5-4	TRBJ2-6	TGTGCCAGCAGCTTGGGAGCGGGCGGGGCCAACGTCCTGACTTTC	CASSLGAGGANVLTF
NA	NA	TRBV1	TRBJ2-7	TGCACCAGCAGCCAAGTTAGTTACTGGAGCAACGAGCAGTACTTC	CTSSQVSYWSNEQYF
NA	NA	TRBV28	TRBJ1-5	TGTGCCAGCTGTCGTGGGGGGATCATTGACCCCTTTTTT	CASCRGGIIDPFF
NA	NA	TRBV15	TRBJ1-1	TGTGCCACCAGCAGAGATCTGCGACAGGCGGCTGGTAAAGCTTTCTTT	CATSRDLRQAAGKAFF
NA	NA	TRBV27	TRBJ2-7	TGTGCCAGCAGGGGATACCCAGGGATAAGGGGCTACGAGCAGTACTTC	CASRGYPGIRGYEQYF
NA	NA	TRBV5-5	TRBJ2-5	TGTGCCAGCAGCTCGGGGACTCCCGGAGAGACCCAGTACTTC	CASSSGTPGETQYF
TRBD2	NA	TRBV19	TRBJ2-7	TGTGCCAGTAGTCTAACTAGCGGATACTCCTACGAGCAGTACTTC	CASSLTSGYSYEQYF
NA	NA	TRBV28	TRBJ1-2	TGTGCCAGCAGGGTCGCGTCACTTAACTATGGCTACACCTTC	CASRVASLNYGYTF
NA	once	TRBV5-1	TRBJ2-2	TGCGCCAGCAGCGTAGACAGGCCGAACACCGGGGAGCTGTTTTTT	CASSVDRPNTGELFF
TRBD1	NA	TRBV4-3	TRBJ1-1	TGCGCCAGCAGCCAAGCCGGACAGGGGAACACTGAAGCTTTCTTT	CASSQAGQGNTEAFF
TRBD1	NA	TRBV6-7	TRBJ1-5	TGTGCCAGCAGTTACTCGAGTGGCAGGGGGCGAGGTCAGCCCCAGCATTTT	CASSYSSGRGRGQPQHF
NA	NA	TRBV18	TRBJ1-4	TGTGCCAGCTCACCAACCCAGGGTGGTACTAATGAAAAACTGTTTTTT	CASSPTQGGTNEKLFF
TRBD1	once	TRBV6-6	TRBJ1-4	TGTGCCAGCAGTCACCCCCCGGGACAGGGGATTGAAAAACTGTTTTTT	CASSHPPGQGIEKLFF
NA	NA	TRBV4-1	TRBJ1-5	TGCGCCAGCAGCCTCGGGGTATCGAATCAGCCCCAGCATTTT	CASSLGVSNQPQHF
NA	NA	TRBV7-6	TRBJ2-7	TGTGCCAGCAGCTTATCCCAGGGGTTCGAGCAGTACTTC	CASSLSQGFEQYF
TRBD1	NA	TRBV18	TRBJ1-6	TGTGCCAGCTCACCGGACAGGGGGCCCTCACCCCTCCACTTT	CASSPDRGPSPLHF
NA	once	TRBV7-3	TRBJ1-4	TGTGCCAGCAAACCGGAGGGAGGCGAAAAACTGTTTTTT	CASKPEGGEKLFF